Presented here are 5 T cell receptor beta chains from one specimen sequenced in a study of human T cells and chemical hapten exposure. TCRdb re-analysed the RACE reads in MiXCR, keeping a single row per CDR3 protein. The sample has some 170,000 distinct CDR3 sequences, 28% seen once; the top ten hold roughly 2%. Time point described: patch test 3, about 24 weeks after DPC sensitization. Treatment given: therapeutic diphenylcyclopropenone sensitization with weekly scalp DPC. The source was whole blood, collected in connection with sensitization to the hapten diphenylcyclopropenone (DPC). The receptors here all came from a woman younger than 35 with alopecia areata. Some clones in this sample may be carry-over from other donors' samples.

This clonotype came up many times. The rearrangement links TRBV12-3 or TRBV12-4 to TRBJ2-3; D is possibly TRBD1 (5 bases). V gave up 3 bases and J gave up 2 bases, with 15 bases separating them. CDR3 size: 16 residues. CDR3 amino acids: CASSFRDVGLTDTQYF. The CDR3 DNA reads TGTGCCAGCAGTTTCAGGGATGTGGGCCTCACAGATACGCAGTATTTT.

This sequence joins TRBV28 and TRBJ2-3; D may correspond to TRBD1 or TRBD2 (5 bases each). Trimming took 3 bases from V and 2 from J, leaving 15 bases between them. The CDR3 contains 16 residues. In germline, CDR1 is MDHEN, CDR2 SYDVKM. The chain's CDR3 is CASSFSGPEVTDTQYF. The DNA of the CDR3 is TGTGCCAGCAGTTTCTCGGGACCCGAGGTCACAGATACGCAGTATTTT.

This clonotype was seen only a few times. V usage is TRBV27 and J usage is TRBJ1-2; 11 nucleotides match TRBD1. CDR1 and CDR2 from the germline V gene are MNHEY and SMNVEV (reference sequence). The CDR3 has 15 residues. After removal of 11 bases from V and 4 bases from J, the junction contained 12 bases not matched to a gene. CDR3 residues: CAARTGGAGAYGYTF. CDR3 sequence (DNA): TGTGCCGCTCGGACAGGGGGCGCGGGAGCCTATGGCTACACCTTC.

There are many counts of this clonotype. The CDR3 coding sequence is TGTGCCAGCAGCCAAGATTTAAGTGGGCGCTCCTACAATGAGCAGTTCTTC. Protein: CASSQDLSGRSYNEQFF. The V call is TRBV3-1, the J call TRBJ2-1; D unresolved. The CDR3 is 17 residues long. V was pared by 0 bases and J by 0 bases, with 12 bases between. CDR1 and CDR2 from the germline V gene are LGHDT and YNNKEL (reference sequence).

This clonotype was picked up a small number of times. The rearrangement links TRBV4-1 to TRBJ1-5, with a tentative D call TRBD1 (5 bases). The V end was cut by 3 bases, the J end by 3 bases, with 12 bases between. This CDR3 is built from 15 residues. The V gene's germline CDR1 is MGHRA and CDR2 YSYEKL. The CDR3 loop is CASSQGESSNQPQHF. The DNA of the CDR3 is TGCGCCAGCAGCCAGGGGGAGAGTTCCAATCAGCCCCAGCATTTT.